The text below deals with one T cell receptor beta chain. Its antigen is undetermined. Data came from immunoSEQ multiplex PCR; TCRdb stores just in-frame clones and leaves some out. The data contain more than 140,000 clones, around nine tenths of them singletons. The CDR3 extends over 14 amino acids. Trimming took 5 bases from V and 5 from J; bases not matched to a gene: 4. Germline assignment: CDR1 SNHLY and CDR2 FYNNEI. The data stem from a study of T cell responses to AZD1222 COVID-19 vaccine. Study summary: Second-dose schedules of about 4 or about 12 weeks were combined. Whole-study findings and limits: A rise in Spike-specific TCR breadth and depth followed two AZD1222 doses. Baseline serology detected seropositivity in only five to seven AZD1222 recipients. A mostly white British donor set with more females was recruited, and clonal diversity was possibly underestimated.

The source is an adult in good health. Sequenced here: peripheral blood, sampled on day 0 of AZD1222 vaccination. The chain joins TRBV2 to TRBJ1-4, with 8 bases lining up with TRBD1. The CDR3 spells CASSPGQANEKLFF. The CDR3 DNA is TGTGCCAGCAGTCCGGGACAGGCGAATGAAAAACTGTTTTTT.